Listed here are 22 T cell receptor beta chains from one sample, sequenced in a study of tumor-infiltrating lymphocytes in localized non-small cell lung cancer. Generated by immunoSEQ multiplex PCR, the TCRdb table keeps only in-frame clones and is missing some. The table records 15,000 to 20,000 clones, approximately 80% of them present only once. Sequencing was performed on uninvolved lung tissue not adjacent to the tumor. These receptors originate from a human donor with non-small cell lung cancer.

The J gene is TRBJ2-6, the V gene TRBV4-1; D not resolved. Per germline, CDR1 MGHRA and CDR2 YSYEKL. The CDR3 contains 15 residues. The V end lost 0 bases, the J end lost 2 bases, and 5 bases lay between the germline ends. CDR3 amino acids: CASSQDGTGANVLTF. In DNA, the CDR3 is TGCGCCAGCAGCCAAGATGGGACTGGGGCCAACGTCCTGACTTTC.

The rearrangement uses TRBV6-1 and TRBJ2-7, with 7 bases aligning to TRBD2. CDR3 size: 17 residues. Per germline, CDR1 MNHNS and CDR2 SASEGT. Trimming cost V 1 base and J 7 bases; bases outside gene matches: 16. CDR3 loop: CASSEGSADGGSGEQYF. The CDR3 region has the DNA TGTGCCAGCAGTGAAGGTTCGGCGGACGGGGGGTCGGGGGAGCAGTACTTC.

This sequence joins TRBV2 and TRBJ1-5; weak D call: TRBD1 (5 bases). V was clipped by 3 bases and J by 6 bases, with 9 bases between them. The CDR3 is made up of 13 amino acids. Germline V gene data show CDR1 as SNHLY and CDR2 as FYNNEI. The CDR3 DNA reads TGTGCCAGCAGTGATGAGGGGATTCAGCCCCAGCATTTT. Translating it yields CASSDEGIQPQHF.

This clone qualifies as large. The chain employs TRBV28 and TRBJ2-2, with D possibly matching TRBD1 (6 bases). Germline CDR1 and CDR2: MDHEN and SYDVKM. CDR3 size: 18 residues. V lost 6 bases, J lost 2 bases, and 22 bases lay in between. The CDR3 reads CASSPVLVLTGNTGELFF. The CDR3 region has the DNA TGTGCCAGCAGCCCCGTATTGGTGCTGACAGGAAACACCGGGGAGCTGTTTTTT.

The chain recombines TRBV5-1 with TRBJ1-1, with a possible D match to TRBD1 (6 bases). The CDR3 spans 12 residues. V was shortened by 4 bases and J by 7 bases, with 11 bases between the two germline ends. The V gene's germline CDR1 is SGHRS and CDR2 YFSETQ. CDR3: CASSPTGGEAFF. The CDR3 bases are TGCGCCAGCAGCCCGACAGGAGGTGAAGCTTTCTTT. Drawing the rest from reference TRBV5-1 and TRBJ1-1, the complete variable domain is KAGVTQTPRYLIKTRGQQVTLSCSPISGHRSVSWYQQTPGQGLQFLFEYFSETQRNKGNFPGRFSGRQFSNSRSEMNVSTLELGDSALYLCASSPTGGEAFFGQGTRLTVV.

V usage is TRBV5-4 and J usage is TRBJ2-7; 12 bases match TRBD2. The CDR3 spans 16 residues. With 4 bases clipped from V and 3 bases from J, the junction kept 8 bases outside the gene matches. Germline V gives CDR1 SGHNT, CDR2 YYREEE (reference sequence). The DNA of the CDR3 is TGTGCCAGCAGCCCGGGACTAGCGGGTAGTAACTACGAGCAGTACTTC. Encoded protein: CASSPGLAGSNYEQYF.

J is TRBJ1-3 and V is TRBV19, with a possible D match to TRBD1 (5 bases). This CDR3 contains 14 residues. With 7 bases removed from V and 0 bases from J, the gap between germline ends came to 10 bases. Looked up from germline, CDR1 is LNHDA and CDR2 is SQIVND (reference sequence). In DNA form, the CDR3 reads TGTGCCAGTACCCCGACAGCCTCTGGAAACACCATATATTTT. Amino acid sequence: CASTPTASGNTIYF.

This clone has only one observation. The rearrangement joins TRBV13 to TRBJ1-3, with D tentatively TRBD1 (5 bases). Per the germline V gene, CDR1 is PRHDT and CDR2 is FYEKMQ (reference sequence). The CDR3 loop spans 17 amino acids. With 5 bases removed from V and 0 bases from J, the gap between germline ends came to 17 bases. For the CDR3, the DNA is TGTGCCAGCAGCACCTCACAGGACCTGAGCTCTGGAAACACCATATATTTT. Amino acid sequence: CASSTSQDLSSGNTIYF.

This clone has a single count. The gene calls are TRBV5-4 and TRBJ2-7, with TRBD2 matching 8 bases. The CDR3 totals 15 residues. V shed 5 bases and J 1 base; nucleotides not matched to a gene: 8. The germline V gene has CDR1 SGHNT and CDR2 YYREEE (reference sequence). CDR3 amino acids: CASRSGLADSYEQYF. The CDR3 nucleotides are TGTGCCAGCAGATCTGGACTAGCAGATTCCTACGAGCAGTACTTC.

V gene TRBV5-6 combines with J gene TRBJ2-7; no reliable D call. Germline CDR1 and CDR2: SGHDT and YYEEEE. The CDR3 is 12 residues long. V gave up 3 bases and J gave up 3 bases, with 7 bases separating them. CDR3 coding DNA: TGTGCCAGCAGCTCGACCAGCTACGAGCAGTACTTC. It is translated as CASSSTSYEQYF.

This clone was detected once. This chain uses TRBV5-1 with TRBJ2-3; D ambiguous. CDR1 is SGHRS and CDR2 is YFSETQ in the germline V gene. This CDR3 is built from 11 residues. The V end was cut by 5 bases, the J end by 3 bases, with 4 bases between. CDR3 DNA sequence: TGCGCCAGCAGTTCAACAGATACGCAGTATTTT. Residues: CASSSTDTQYF.

The CDR3 sequence is CASSQGRDLNTEAFF. In DNA form, the CDR3 reads TGTGCCAGCAGCCAGGGACGGGATCTTAACACTGAAGCTTTCTTT. The rearrangement uses TRBV5-4 and TRBJ1-1; weak D call: TRBD1 (5 bases). The CDR3 covers 15 residues. Trimming left V 4 bases short and J 2 bases short, with 15 bases between. The germline CDR1 and CDR2 sequences are SGHNT and YYREEE (reference sequence).

The CDR3 loop reads CASRQDRTAGAFF. The CDR3 DNA follows: TGCGCCAGCAGACAAGACAGGACGGCAGGAGCTTTCTTT. This rearrangement joins TRBV5-1 to TRBJ1-1; D may be TRBD1 (6 bases). CDR1 and CDR2 from the germline V gene are SGHRS and YFSETQ. This CDR3 is 13 amino acids long. Trimming took 5 bases from V and 10 from J, leaving 18 bases between them.

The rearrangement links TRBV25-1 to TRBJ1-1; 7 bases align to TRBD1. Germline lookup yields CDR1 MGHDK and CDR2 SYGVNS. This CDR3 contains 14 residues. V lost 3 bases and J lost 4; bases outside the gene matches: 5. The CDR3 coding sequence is TGTGCCAGCAGTGAGCCAACAGGGGCCACTGAAGCTTTCTTT. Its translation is CASSEPTGATEAFF.

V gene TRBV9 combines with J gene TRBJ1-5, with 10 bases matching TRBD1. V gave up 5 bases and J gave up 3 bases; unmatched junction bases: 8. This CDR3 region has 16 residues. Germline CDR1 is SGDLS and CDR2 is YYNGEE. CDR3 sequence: CASSLGTGANNQPQHF. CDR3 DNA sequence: TGTGCCAGCAGTCTCGGGACAGGGGCTAACAATCAGCCCCAGCATTTT.

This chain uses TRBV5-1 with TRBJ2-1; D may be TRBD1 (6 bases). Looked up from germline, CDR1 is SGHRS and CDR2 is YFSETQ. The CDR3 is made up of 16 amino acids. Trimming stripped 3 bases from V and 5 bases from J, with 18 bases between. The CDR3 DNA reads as TGCGCCAGCAGCTCGCAGCCGTGGCAGGGGAACAATGAGCAGTTCTTC. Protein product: CASSSQPWQGNNEQFF.

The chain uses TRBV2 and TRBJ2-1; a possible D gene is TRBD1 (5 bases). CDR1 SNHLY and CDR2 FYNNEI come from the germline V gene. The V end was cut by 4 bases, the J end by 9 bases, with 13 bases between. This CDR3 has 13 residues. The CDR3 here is CASSGTPEGEQFF. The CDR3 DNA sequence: TGTGCCAGCAGTGGGACACCGGAAGGTGAGCAGTTCTTC.

The CDR3 protein is CASGLTGNYGYTF. Here the CDR3 DNA reads TGCGCCAGCGGACTGACAGGGAACTATGGCTACACCTTC. The V and J genes are TRBV5-1 and TRBJ1-2, with 7 bases matching TRBD1. CDR3 length: 13 residues. Germline V gene sequence: CDR1 SGHRS, CDR2 YFSETQ. V was clipped by 7 bases and J by 2 bases; unmatched bases: 5.

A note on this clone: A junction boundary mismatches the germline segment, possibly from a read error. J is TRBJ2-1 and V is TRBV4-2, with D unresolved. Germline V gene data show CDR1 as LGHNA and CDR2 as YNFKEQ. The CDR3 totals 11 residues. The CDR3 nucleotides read TGTGCCAGCAGCCAAGATGCGGTTCAGATCTTC. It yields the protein CASSQDAVQIF.

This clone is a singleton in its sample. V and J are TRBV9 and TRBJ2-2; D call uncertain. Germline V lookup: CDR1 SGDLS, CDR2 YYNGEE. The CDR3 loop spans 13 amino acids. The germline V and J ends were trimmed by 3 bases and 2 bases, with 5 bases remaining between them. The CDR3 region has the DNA TGTGCCAGCAGCGCCCCCAACACCGGGGAGCTGTTTTTT. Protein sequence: CASSAPNTGELFF.

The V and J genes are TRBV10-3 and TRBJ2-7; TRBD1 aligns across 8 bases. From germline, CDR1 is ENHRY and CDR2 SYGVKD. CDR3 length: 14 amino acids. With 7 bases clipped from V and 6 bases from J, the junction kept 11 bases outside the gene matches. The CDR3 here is CAITRTGRQVEQYF. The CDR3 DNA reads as TGTGCCATCACGAGGACAGGGAGGCAGGTCGAGCAGTACTTC.

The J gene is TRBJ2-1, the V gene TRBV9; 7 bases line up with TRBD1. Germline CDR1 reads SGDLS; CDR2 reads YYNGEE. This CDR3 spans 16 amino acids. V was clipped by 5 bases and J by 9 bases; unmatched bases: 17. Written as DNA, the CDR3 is TGTGCCAGCAGTGCCACAGGGGCCGCCGGAACGCCTGAGCAGTTCTTC. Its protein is CASSATGAAGTPEQFF.